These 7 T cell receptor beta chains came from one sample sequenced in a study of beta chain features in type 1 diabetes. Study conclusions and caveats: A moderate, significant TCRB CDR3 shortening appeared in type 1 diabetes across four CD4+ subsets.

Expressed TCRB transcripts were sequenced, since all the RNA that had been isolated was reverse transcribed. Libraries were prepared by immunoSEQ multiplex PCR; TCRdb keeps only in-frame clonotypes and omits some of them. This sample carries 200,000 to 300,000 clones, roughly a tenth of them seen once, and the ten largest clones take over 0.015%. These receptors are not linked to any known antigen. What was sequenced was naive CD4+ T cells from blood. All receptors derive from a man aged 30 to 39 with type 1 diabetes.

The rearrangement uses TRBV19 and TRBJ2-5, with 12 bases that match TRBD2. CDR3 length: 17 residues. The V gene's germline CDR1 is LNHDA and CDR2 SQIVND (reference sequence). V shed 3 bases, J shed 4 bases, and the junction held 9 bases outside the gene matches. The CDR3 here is CASSMGLGTSGPETQYF. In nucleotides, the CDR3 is TGTGCCAGTAGTATGGGTCTGGGGACTAGCGGGCCAGAGACCCAGTACTTC.

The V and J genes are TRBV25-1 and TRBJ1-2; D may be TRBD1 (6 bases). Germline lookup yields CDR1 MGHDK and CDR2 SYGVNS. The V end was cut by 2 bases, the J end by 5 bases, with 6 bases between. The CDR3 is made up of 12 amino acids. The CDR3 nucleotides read TGTGCCAGCAGTGAACAGGGGTATGGCTACACCTTC. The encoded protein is CASSEQGYGYTF.

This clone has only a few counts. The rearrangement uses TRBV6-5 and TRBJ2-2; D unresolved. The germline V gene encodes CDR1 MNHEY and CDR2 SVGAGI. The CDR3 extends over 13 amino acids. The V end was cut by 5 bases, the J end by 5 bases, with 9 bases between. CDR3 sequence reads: CASSRGLTGELFF. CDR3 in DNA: TGTGCCAGCAGTCGCGGCCTAACCGGGGAGCTGTTTTTT.

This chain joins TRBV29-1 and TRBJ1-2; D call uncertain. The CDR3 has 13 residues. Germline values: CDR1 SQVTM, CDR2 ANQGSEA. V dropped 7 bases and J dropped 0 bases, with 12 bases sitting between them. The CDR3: CSARLRANYGYTF. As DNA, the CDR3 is TGCAGCGCCAGACTGAGAGCTAACTATGGCTACACCTTC.

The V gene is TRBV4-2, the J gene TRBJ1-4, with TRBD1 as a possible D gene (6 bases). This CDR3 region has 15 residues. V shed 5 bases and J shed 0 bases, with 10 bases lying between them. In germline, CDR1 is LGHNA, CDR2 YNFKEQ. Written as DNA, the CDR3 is TGTGCCAGCAGCTCACGGACAGCAACTAATGAAAAACTGTTTTTT. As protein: CASSSRTATNEKLFF.

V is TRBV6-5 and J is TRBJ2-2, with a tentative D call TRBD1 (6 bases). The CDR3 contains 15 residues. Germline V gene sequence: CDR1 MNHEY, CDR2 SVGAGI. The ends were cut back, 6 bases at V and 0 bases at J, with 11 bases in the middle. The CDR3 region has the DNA TGTGCCAGCAGCCAACAGGGAGCGAACACCGGGGAGCTGTTTTTT. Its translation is CASSQQGANTGELFF.

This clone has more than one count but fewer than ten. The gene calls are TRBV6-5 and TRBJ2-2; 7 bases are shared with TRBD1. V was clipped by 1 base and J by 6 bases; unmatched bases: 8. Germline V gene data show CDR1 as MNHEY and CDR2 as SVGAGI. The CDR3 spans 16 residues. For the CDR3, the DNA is TGTGCCAGCAGTTACTTGCTAGGGACAGTAGCCGGGGAGCTGTTTTTT. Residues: CASSYLLGTVAGELFF.